The subject of this entry is one T cell receptor beta chain. The sample belongs to a study of T cell repertoires in cytomegalovirus infection. The germline V gene encodes CDR1 LGHDT and CDR2 YNNKEL (reference sequence). The CDR3 is 15 amino acids. The V and J ends lost 4 bases and 1 base respectively, with 13 bases between them. Each CDR3 protein is one row after TCRdb ran MiXCR on the reads. The table lists roughly 500,000 distinct CDR3 sequences, about 11% of them singletons. Sequencing was performed on PBMCs. V gene TRBV3-1 combines with J gene TRBJ2-5; TRBD1 is a possible D gene (6 bases). The clonotype comes from a human donor in good health (CMV status not recorded). Some clones in this sample may be carry-over from other donors' samples. For the CDR3, the DNA is TGTGCCAGCAGCCCCCTAGGGGGAAGCCAAGAGACCCAGTACTTC. The encoded protein is CASSPLGGSQETQYF.